The text below deals with one T cell receptor (beta chain). What it binds is not known. This CDR3 is built from 17 residues. J lost 0 bases, V lost 1 base, and 2 bases had no gene match. CDR1 is SEHNR and CDR2 is FQNEAQ in the germline V gene (reference sequence). Before sequencing, viral peptide pools were used by the ViraFEST assay to expand antigen-specific CD4+ T cells. Following 10 days of culture, CD4+ T cells were isolated. Infection with SARS-CoV-2 occurred in the person between March and December 2020, and PCR confirmed it. This specimen belongs to a study of vaccination effects on CD4 cells after COVID-19. Produced via immunoSEQ multiplex PCR; TCRdb's table is partial and in-frame only. The repertoire holds tens of thousands of clones, with about 80% as singletons. Study-level points and caveats: The study found that post-vaccine spike-reactive clones in convalescents were mainly new vaccine-induced clones.

This sample comprised CD4+ T cells from PBMCs cultured with a peptide pool, obtained before COVID-19 vaccination. The rearrangement joins TRBV7-9 to TRBJ2-6; 8 bases are shared with TRBD2. The sequence came from a human donor who had a prior SARS-CoV-2 infection. CDR3 nucleotides: TGTGCCAGCAGCTTAGAACGGGGGGGCTCTGGGGCCAACGTCCTGACTTTC. Its protein is CASSLERGGSGANVLTF.